The TCR beta chain under discussion was sequenced for a study of T cell changes during pregnancy in multiple sclerosis. CDR1 and CDR2 (germline): SGHRS, YFSETQ. This CDR3 is built from 18 residues. V was pared by 3 bases and J by 0 bases, with 12 bases of the junction left unmatched. Libraries were prepared by immunoSEQ multiplex PCR; TCRdb keeps only in-frame clonotypes and omits some of them. The sample shows tens of thousands of clones, about nine tenths of them seen only once. Sequences were derived from CD4+ T cells from peripheral blood mononuclear cells, sampled in the third trimester of pregnancy. This chain joins TRBV5-1 and TRBJ2-3, with 8 bases matching TRBD2. The receptor's source is a female donor with multiple sclerosis, enrolled in a pregnancy study. The CDR3 nucleotides are TGCGCCAGCAGCTGGTTGCCAGCGGGGGATTCTAGCACAGATACGCAGTATTTT. Translating it yields CASSWLPAGDSSTDTQYF.